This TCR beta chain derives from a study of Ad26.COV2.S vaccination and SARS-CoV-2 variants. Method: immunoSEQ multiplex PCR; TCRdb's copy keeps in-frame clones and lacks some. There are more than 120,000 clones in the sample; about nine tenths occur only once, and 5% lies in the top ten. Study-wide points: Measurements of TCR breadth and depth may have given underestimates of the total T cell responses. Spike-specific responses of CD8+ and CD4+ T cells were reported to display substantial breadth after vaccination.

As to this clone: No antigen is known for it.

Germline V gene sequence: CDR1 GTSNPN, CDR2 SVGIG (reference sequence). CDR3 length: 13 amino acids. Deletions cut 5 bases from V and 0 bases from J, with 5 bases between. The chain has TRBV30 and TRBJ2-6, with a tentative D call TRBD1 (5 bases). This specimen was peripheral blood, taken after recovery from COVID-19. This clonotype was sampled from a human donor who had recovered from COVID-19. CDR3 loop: CAWDSSGANVLTF. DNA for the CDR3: TGTGCCTGGGACAGCTCTGGGGCCAACGTCCTGACTTTC.